These 27 T cell receptor beta chains came from one sample sequenced in a study of T-cell reconstitution after alpha-beta-depleted transplantation in children. As it was prepared, the TCRbeta library received unique molecular identifiers. MiXCR, applied by TCRdb to the PCR reads, yields one record per CDR3 protein. The table has around 110,000 distinct CDR3 sequences, about 9.3% seen once. The sample in question was PBMCs, obtained before TCRalphabeta/CD19-depleted stem cell transplant. All receptors derive from a boy between 2 and 10 years old with acute lymphoblastic leukemia, due to receive a stem cell transplant.

This chain connects TRBV4-2 to TRBJ2-5; D unclear. Germline V gene data show CDR1 as LGHNA and CDR2 as YNFKEQ. Deletions cut 2 bases from V and 4 bases from J, with 8 bases between. This CDR3 is 13 amino acids long. In DNA, the CDR3 is TGTGCCAGCAGCCAACTCCCCGGAGAGACCCAGTACTTC. Translation gives CASSQLPGETQYF.

The chain couples TRBV6-5 to TRBJ2-7; tentative D call: TRBD1 (6 bases). This CDR3 is 15 amino acids long. Looked up from germline, CDR1 is MNHEY and CDR2 is SVGAGI. V was shortened by 2 bases and J by 0 bases, with 11 bases between the two germline ends. The CDR3, as DNA: TGTGCCAGCAGTTACCCCGGACAGAGCTCCTACGAGCAGTACTTC. This translates into CASSYPGQSSYEQYF.

The table lists this clonotype with many counts. The genes are TRBV18 and TRBJ2-1; D is unclear. This CDR3 region has 15 residues. Germline V gene sequence: CDR1 KGHSH, CDR2 LQKENI. Trimming left V 3 bases short and J 7 bases short, with 16 bases between. The CDR3 region has the DNA TGTGCCAGCTCACCCCTTGCCTGGGCCGTTAATGAGCAGTTCTTC. Amino acids: CASSPLAWAVNEQFF.

Only a few counts were recorded for this clonotype. The J gene is TRBJ1-5, the V gene TRBV3-1; D uncertain. This CDR3 has 12 residues. CDR1 and CDR2 from the germline V gene are LGHDT and YNNKEL (reference sequence). With 4 bases removed from V and 5 bases from J, the gap between germline ends came to 6 bases. CDR3 region: CASSPLDQPQHF. The CDR3 nucleotides read TGTGCCAGCAGCCCGCTAGATCAGCCCCAGCATTTT.

This clonotype has ten or more counts. This sequence joins TRBV5-1 and TRBJ2-3; the match to TRBD2 covers 14 bases. The CDR3 consists of 16 residues. The V gene's germline CDR1 is SGHRS and CDR2 YFSETQ. Losses at the gene ends were 5 bases for V and 4 bases for J; bases not matched to a gene: 6. The CDR3: CASRGTSGSFADTQYF. DNA of the CDR3: TGCGCCAGCAGGGGGACTAGCGGGAGTTTCGCAGATACGCAGTATTTT.

This clonotype turned up a few times. The CDR3 sequence: CSAQIKTSSYNSPLHF. For the CDR3, the DNA is TGCAGTGCCCAGATTAAGACGAGCTCCTATAATTCACCCCTCCACTTT. V and J are TRBV20-1 and TRBJ1-6; D remains unclear. V was shortened by 6 bases and J by 0 bases, with 15 bases between the two germline ends. Germline V lookup: CDR1 DFQATT, CDR2 SNEGSKA (reference sequence). The CDR3 has 16 amino acids.

The gene calls are TRBV5-1 and TRBJ2-7; TRBD2 agrees at 13 bases. The CDR3 consists of 16 residues. Germline V gives CDR1 SGHRS, CDR2 YFSETQ. V trimming: 4 bases; J trimming: 3 bases; junction bases outside the gene matches: 7. CDR3 in DNA: TGCGCCAGCAGCCTGAGGGGACTAGCGGGAAGCTACGAGCAGTACTTC. Protein sequence: CASSLRGLAGSYEQYF.

J is TRBJ1-1 and V is TRBV7-9; TRBD1 matches at 8 bases. Germline values: CDR1 SEHNR, CDR2 FQNEAQ (reference sequence). The CDR3 consists of 14 residues. The junction had 1 base not matched to a gene; V was cut back by 2 bases and J by 2 bases. CDR3 bases: TGTGCCAGCAGCTTACAGGGGGCAAACACTGAAGCTTTCTTT. Encoded protein: CASSLQGANTEAFF.

The table lists this clonotype with a count of one. The V gene is TRBV9, the J gene TRBJ2-7; the D gene is possibly TRBD1 (5 bases). CDR3 length: 15 residues. Looked up from germline, CDR1 is SGDLS and CDR2 is YYNGEE. Trimming pared 0 bases from V and 4 bases from J, leaving 14 bases between. The CDR3 region is CASSVGVDSSYEQYF. As DNA, the CDR3 is TGTGCCAGCAGCGTAGGGGTAGACAGCTCATACGAGCAGTACTTC.

This clonotype showed up just a few times. The V call is TRBV10-3, the J call TRBJ2-7, with D unclear. This CDR3 region has 11 residues. V lost 8 bases and J lost 5, with 10 bases in between. Germline V gene data show CDR1 as ENHRY and CDR2 as SYGVKD. The CDR3 DNA reads TGTGCCATCGGTGTAACGGACGAGCAGTACTTC. Protein: CAIGVTDEQYF.

V gene TRBV7-9 combines with J gene TRBJ2-2; 9 bases map to TRBD2. Per the germline V gene, CDR1 is SEHNR and CDR2 is FQNEAQ (reference sequence). This CDR3 has 15 amino acids. Trimming at V came to 5 bases and at J to 1 base, leaving 2 bases not matched to a gene. This chain's CDR3 is CASSQAGGNTGELFF. The DNA of the CDR3 is TGTGCCAGCAGCCAAGCGGGAGGGAACACCGGGGAGCTGTTTTTT.

This clonotype was found a few times. The rearrangement joins TRBV7-9 to TRBJ2-2; D is unclear. Trimming cost V 3 bases and J 1 base, with 9 bases left between them. CDR3 length equals 15 residues. CDR1 and CDR2 from the germline V gene are SEHNR and FQNEAQ (reference sequence). CDR3 loop: CASSFTLGNTGELFF. CDR3 sequence (DNA): TGTGCCAGCAGCTTTACGCTCGGGAACACCGGGGAGCTGTTTTTT.

This clonotype was counted at least ten times. The chain employs TRBV6-5 and TRBJ2-1; 14 bases match TRBD2. CDR1 and CDR2 (germline): MNHEY, SVGAGI. J was trimmed by 9 bases and V by 5 bases; bases with no gene match: 6. The CDR3 covers 15 residues. The DNA for the CDR3 is TGTGCCAGCAGTCGACTAGCGGGAGGGGGTGGTGAGCAGTTCTTC. The encoded protein is CASSRLAGGGGEQFF.

This clonotype has ten or more counts. The chain has TRBV12-3 or TRBV12-4 and TRBJ2-3; 12 positions match TRBD2. The length of the CDR3 is 15 residues. V shed 4 bases, J shed 6 bases, and the junction held 5 bases outside the gene matches. The CDR3 nucleotides read TGTGCCAGCAGTTCCACTAGCGGGGGGACGGATACGCAGTATTTT. Translation: CASSSTSGGTDTQYF.

The chain is built from TRBV5-1 and TRBJ2-1; 10 bases are a match to TRBD1. The J segment lost 6 bases and the V segment lost 7 bases, leaving 13 bases of the junction unmatched. Germline V gene lookup returns CDR1 SGHRS and CDR2 YFSETQ. There are 16 residues in the CDR3. The CDR3 DNA follows: TGCGCCAGCGGTTCCCCCCATCGGGACAGGGGCAATGAGCAGTTCTTC. Residues: CASGSPHRDRGNEQFF.

V gene TRBV5-1 combines with J gene TRBJ2-3; 7 nucleotides align to TRBD2. This CDR3 is 16 amino acids long. The germline gives CDR1 SGHRS, CDR2 YFSETQ. V lost 0 bases to trimming and J lost 2 bases; unmatched junction nucleotides: 6. The CDR3 sequence is CASSLAGGGDTDTQYF. In nucleotides, the CDR3 is TGCGCCAGCAGCTTGGCTGGGGGAGGGGACACAGATACGCAGTATTTT.

The chain couples TRBV5-1 to TRBJ2-3; D ambiguous. CDR3 length: 15 residues. The germline V gene encodes CDR1 SGHRS and CDR2 YFSETQ. V shed 0 bases and J shed 0 bases, with 8 bases lying between them. The CDR3 region has the DNA TGCGCCAGCAGCTTGGGCCCCACCAGCACAGATACGCAGTATTTT. It translates to CASSLGPTSTDTQYF.

The V and J genes are TRBV5-1 and TRBJ2-5; 10 bases are a match to TRBD2. CDR3 length: 14 amino acids. V was pared by 7 bases and J by 5 bases, with 8 bases of the junction left unmatched. Germline V gene data show CDR1 as SGHRS and CDR2 as YFSETQ. For the CDR3, the DNA is TGCGCCAGCTCAATAGCGGGAGGTTTGGAGACCCAGTACTTC. It codes for CASSIAGGLETQYF.

This clonotype is labeled large. The chain uses TRBV7-8 and TRBJ2-3, with 12 bases identical to TRBD2. J gave up 6 bases and V 2 bases, and 3 bases lay outside the gene matches. This CDR3 comprises 15 residues. Per germline, CDR1 SGHVS and CDR2 FQNEAQ. CDR3: CASSLTSGRWDTQYF. The CDR3 DNA follows: TGTGCCAGCAGCTTAACTAGCGGGAGGTGGGATACGCAGTATTTT.

The V gene is TRBV6-5, the J gene TRBJ1-1, with D uncertain. Germline CDR1 and CDR2: MNHEY and SVGAGI. V was trimmed by 6 bases and J by 1 base, leaving 9 bases between them. This CDR3 spans 13 amino acids. The CDR3 DNA reads TGTGCCAGCAGCTACAGCCAGAACACTGAAGCTTTCTTT. Protein sequence: CASSYSQNTEAFF.

This clonotype has ten or more counts. The CDR3 nucleotides are TGCAGCGTTGTGTCTCCTACCTCCTACAATGAGCAGTTCTTC. Residues: CSVVSPTSYNEQFF. V and J are TRBV29-1 and TRBJ2-1, with D hard to call. Germline-derived CDR1 and CDR2 are SQVTM and ANQGSEA. The CDR3 runs 14 residues. The V end was cut by 4 bases, the J end by 0 bases, with 10 bases between.

This clonotype was seen many times. The genes are TRBV7-3 and TRBJ2-5; D gene unclear. The CDR3 runs 13 residues. V lost 5 bases and J lost 2, with 9 bases in between. Germline V CDR1 and CDR2: SGHTA, FQGTGA. CDR3 sequence: CASSADLQETQYF. In DNA form, the CDR3 reads TGTGCCAGCAGCGCCGACTTACAAGAGACCCAGTACTTC.

This clonotype occurred a few times. The gene calls are TRBV7-2 and TRBJ2-3; 8 bases match TRBD2. CDR1 is SGHTA, CDR2 FQGNSA, per germline. The CDR3 contains 15 residues. J was trimmed by 5 bases and V by 2 bases; bases with no gene match: 6. In DNA, the CDR3 is TGTGCCAGCAGCTTACAAGCGGGAGTGGGAGATACGCAGTATTTT. Translation: CASSLQAGVGDTQYF.

The sample holds a few counts of this clonotype. The chain is built from TRBV20-1 and TRBJ2-2, with 7 bases lining up with TRBD1. CDR3 size: 16 residues. Losses at the gene ends were 2 bases for V and 6 bases for J; bases not matched to a gene: 12. Germline V gene sequence: CDR1 DFQATT, CDR2 SNEGSKA (reference sequence). CDR3 sequence (DNA): TGCAGTGCTAGAAACCCCGACAGGGTTTGGGCCGGGGAGCTGTTTTTT. Translating it yields CSARNPDRVWAGELFF.

This clonotype was seen at least ten times. The chain employs TRBV5-6 and TRBJ1-6, with D perhaps TRBD1 (5 bases). The V end lost 3 bases, the J end lost 8 bases, and 12 bases lay between the germline ends. Per the germline V gene, CDR1 is SGHDT and CDR2 is YYEEEE. This CDR3 has 14 residues. CDR3 residues: CASSYRGVDSPLHF. For the CDR3, the DNA is TGTGCCAGCAGCTACCGGGGGGTTGATTCACCCCTCCACTTT.

This clonotype was detected a few times. The rearrangement joins TRBV20-1 to TRBJ2-1; tentatively, D is TRBD1 (6 bases). This CDR3 contains 14 residues. The germline CDR1 and CDR2 sequences are DFQATT and SNEGSKA (reference sequence). V lost 3 bases and J lost 4, with 13 bases in between. The CDR3 nucleotides are TGCAGTGCTAGCGAATTGAGGGGGTACAATGAGCAGTTCTTC. The encoded protein is CSASELRGYNEQFF.

This sequence joins TRBV3-1 and TRBJ2-1, with D unclear. CDR1 and CDR2 (germline): LGHDT, YNNKEL (reference sequence). Trimming took off 0 bases at V and 3 bases at J, with 15 bases between the two ends. The CDR3 consists of 17 residues. CDR3 sequence reads: CASSQDLSRKSYNEQFF. The CDR3 DNA reads as TGTGCCAGCAGCCAAGACTTATCAAGAAAGAGCTACAATGAGCAGTTCTTC.